This T cell receptor (beta chain) was sequenced during a study of vaccination effects on CD4 cells after COVID-19. CD4+ T cell isolation took place after nine to eleven days of culture. Sequenced by immunoSEQ multiplex PCR; TCRdb stores in-frame clones only, minus some. The table shows 50,000 or so clones, with roughly three fifths occurring only once. Worth noting for this clone: Its target is unknown.

Trimming cost V 3 bases and J 5 bases, with 7 bases left between them. CDR1 and CDR2 from the germline V gene are ENHRY and SYGVKD. The CDR3 runs to 12 residues. Sequences were derived from CD4+ T cells from PBMCs cultured without peptide, sampled before COVID-19 vaccination. The receptor was derived from a human donor who received a COVID-19 vaccine. The V call is TRBV10-3, the J call TRBJ1-1, with D unclear. This CDR3 reads CAISDGSTEAFF. In nucleotides, the CDR3 is TGTGCCATCAGTGATGGGAGTACTGAAGCTTTCTTT.